This TCR beta chain came from a study of PD-1 blockade in classical Hodgkin lymphoma. General study findings and limits: Compared with baseline, CD4+ but not CD8+ TCR diversity had risen significantly by C4D1.

About this clone: The antigen remains unidentified.

The protocol was immunoSEQ multiplex PCR, while the TCRdb copy is restricted to in-frame clones and leaves out a portion. The sample lists roughly 32,000 clones, approximately 85% occurring once. Relapses following autologous stem cell transplantation were seen in all patients, with brentuximab vedotin exposure varying. Looked up from germline, CDR1 is KGHSH and CDR2 is LQKENI. The ends were cut back, 0 bases at V and 3 bases at J, with 14 bases in the middle. The CDR3 length is 17 residues. The sample consisted of peripheral blood mononuclear cells (PBMCs), taken at baseline. The sequence came from a human donor with classical Hodgkin lymphoma. The chain combines TRBV18 with TRBJ1-4, with a weak D call TRBD1 (5 bases). The DNA for the CDR3 is TGTGCCAGCTCACCACCTGGAAGGGGCGCTCCTAATGAAAAACTGTTTTTT. Encoded protein: CASSPPGRGAPNEKLFF.